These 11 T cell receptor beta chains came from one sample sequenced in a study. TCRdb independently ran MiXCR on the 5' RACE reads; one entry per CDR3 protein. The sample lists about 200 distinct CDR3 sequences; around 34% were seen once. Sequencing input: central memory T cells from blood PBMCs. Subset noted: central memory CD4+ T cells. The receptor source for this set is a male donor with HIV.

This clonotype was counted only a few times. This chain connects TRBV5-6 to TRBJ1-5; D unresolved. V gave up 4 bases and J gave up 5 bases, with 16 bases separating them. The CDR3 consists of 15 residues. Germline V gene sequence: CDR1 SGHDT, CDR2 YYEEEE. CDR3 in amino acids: CASSLLGGIDQPQHF. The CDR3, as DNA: TGTGCCAGCAGCCTTTTAGGTGGGATAGATCAGCCCCAGCATTTT.

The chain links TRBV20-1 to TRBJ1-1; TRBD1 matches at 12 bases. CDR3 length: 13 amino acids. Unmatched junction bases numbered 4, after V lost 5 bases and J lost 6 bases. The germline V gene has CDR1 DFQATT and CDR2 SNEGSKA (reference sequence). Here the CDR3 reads CSAGDRGLAEAFF. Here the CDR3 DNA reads TGCAGTGCTGGGGACAGGGGGCTGGCTGAAGCTTTCTTT.

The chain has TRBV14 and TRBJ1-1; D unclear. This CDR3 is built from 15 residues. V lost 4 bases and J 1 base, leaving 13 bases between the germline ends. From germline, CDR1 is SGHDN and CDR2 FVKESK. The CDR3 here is CASSLLSLGNTEAFF. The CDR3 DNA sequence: TGTGCCAGCAGCCTCCTTTCTTTGGGGAACACTGAAGCTTTCTTT. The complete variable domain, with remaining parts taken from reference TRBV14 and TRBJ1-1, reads EAGVTQFPSHSVIEKGQTVTLRCDPISGHDNLYWYRRVMGKEIKFLLHFVKESKQDESGMPNNRFLAERTGGTYSTLKVQPAELEDSGVYFCASSLLSLGNTEAFFGQGTRLTVV.

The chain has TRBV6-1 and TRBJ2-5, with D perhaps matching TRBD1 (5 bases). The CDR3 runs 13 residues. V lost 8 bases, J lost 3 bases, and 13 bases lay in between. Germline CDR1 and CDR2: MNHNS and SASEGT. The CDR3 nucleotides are TGTGCCAGCGACGGTCAGGGCGAAGAGACCCAGTACTTC. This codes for CASDGQGEETQYF.

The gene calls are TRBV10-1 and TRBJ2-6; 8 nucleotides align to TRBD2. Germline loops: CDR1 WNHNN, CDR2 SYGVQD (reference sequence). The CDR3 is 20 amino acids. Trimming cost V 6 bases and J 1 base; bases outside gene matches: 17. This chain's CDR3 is CASRWRGESPPLSGANVLTF. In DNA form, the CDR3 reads TGCGCCAGCAGGTGGCGGGGGGAATCCCCTCCTTTATCTGGGGCCAACGTCCTGACTTTC.

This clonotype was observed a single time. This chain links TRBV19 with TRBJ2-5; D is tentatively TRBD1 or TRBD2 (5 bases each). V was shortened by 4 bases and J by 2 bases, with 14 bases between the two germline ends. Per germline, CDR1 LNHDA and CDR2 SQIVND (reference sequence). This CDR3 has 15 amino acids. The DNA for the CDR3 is TGTGCCAGTAGTACGGGGCCACAGGAACAAGAGACCCAGTACTTC. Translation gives CASSTGPQEQETQYF.

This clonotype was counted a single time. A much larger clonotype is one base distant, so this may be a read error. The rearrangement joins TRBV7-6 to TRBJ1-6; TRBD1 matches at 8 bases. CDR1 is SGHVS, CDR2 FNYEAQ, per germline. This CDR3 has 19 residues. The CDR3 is CVSSLVFRTGSSYNSPLHF. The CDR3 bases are TGTGTCAGCAGCTTAGTTTTCCGGACAGGGAGCTCCTATAATTCACCCCTCCACTTT.

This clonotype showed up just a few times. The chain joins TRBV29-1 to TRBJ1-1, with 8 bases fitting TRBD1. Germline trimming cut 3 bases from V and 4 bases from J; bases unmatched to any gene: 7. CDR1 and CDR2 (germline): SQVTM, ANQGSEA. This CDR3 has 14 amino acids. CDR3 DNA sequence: TGCAGCGTTGATAGGGACAGGAAAGGCACTGAAGCTTTCTTT. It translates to CSVDRDRKGTEAFF.

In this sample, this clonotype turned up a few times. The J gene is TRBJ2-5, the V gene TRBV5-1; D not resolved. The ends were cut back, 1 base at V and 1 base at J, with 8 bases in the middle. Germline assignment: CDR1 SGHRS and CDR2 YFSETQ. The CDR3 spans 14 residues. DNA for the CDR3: TGCGCCAGCAGCTTGTCTGTCAGCCAAGAGACCCAGTACTTC. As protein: CASSLSVSQETQYF. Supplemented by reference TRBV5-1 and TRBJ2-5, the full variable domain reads KAGVTQTPRYLIKTRGQQVTLSCSPISGHRSVSWYQQTPGQGLQFLFEYFSETQRNKGNFPGRFSGRQFSNSRSEMNVSTLELGDSALYLCASSLSVSQETQYFGPGTRLLVL.

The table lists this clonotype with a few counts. This chain's CDR3 is CASSAQTGALQETQYF. Written as DNA, the CDR3 is TGTGCCAGCAGCGCCCAGACAGGGGCCCTCCAAGAGACCCAGTACTTC. The chain is built from TRBV9 and TRBJ2-5, with 8 nucleotides matching TRBD1. CDR3 length equals 16 residues. Germline V lookup: CDR1 SGDLS, CDR2 YYNGEE. V dropped 3 bases and J dropped 1; count of bases not matched to a gene: 8.

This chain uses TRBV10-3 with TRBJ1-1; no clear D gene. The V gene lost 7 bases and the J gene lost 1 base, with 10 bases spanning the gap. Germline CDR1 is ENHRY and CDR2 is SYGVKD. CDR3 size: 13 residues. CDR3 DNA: TGTGCCATCACGAGACTGGAGAACACTGAAGCTTTCTTT. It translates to CAITRLENTEAFF.